The clone carrying this TCR beta chain has only a few counts. The entry originates in a study of cytomegalovirus exposure and HLA in healthy donors. The CDR3 has 15 amino acids. The junction had 6 bases not matched to a gene; V was cut back by 10 bases and J by 0 bases. CDR1 and CDR2 from the germline V gene are MNHNY and SVGAGI (reference sequence). The PCR had 60 Vbeta and 13 Jbeta primers. The assay was immunoSEQ multiplex PCR, and TCRdb's table has in-frame clones only and misses some. Of around 110,000 clones in the sample, roughly four fifths were seen once. The sequencing sample was made of PBMCs. This TCR was recovered from a woman aged 18-29 years in good health and CMV-seronegative. V usage is TRBV6-6 and J usage is TRBJ2-2, with 9 bases matching TRBD1. DNA of the CDR3: TGTGCCACGGCGGGGACAGGGACGAACACCGGGGAGCTGTTTTTT. Protein: CATAGTGTNTGELFF.